The 2 T cell receptor beta chains below all came from one sample that was sequenced in a study of response to subunit inactivated influenza vaccine. MiXCR, run by TCRdb on the RT-PCR reads, gives a single entry per CDR3 protein. The sample has 450,000 to 700,000 distinct CDR3 sequences, roughly 15% seen once. The material was PBMCs from blood, obtained roughly 12 days after vaccination. The receptor source for this set is a man aged 45 to 65 who received an inactivated influenza vaccine.

This clonotype has just a few counts. The rearrangement uses TRBV6-5 and TRBJ1-6; D gene ambiguous. In germline, CDR1 is MNHEY, CDR2 SVGAGI. This CDR3 has 15 residues. Trimming took off 0 bases at V and 10 bases at J, with 13 bases between the two ends. CDR3 sequence (DNA): TGTGCCAGCAGTTACTCGAGTACGGCGAACTCACCCCTCCACTTT. Translated: CASSYSSTANSPLHF.

The chain joins TRBV4-1 to TRBJ2-1; perhaps TRBD2 as D (5 bases). The CDR3 has 15 residues. V was pared by 4 bases and J by 7 bases, with 17 bases between. CDR1 is MGHRA, CDR2 YSYEKL, per germline. The CDR3 DNA is TGCGCCAGCAGCCCAACCGGAGGAAGGAAAAATGAGCAGTTCTTC. It codes for CASSPTGGRKNEQFF.